The clone carrying this TCR beta chain was observed a handful of times. Antigen unknown. This specimen belongs to a study of beta chain features in type 1 diabetes. Expressed TCRB transcripts got sequenced, as all isolated RNA was reverse transcribed. Measured with immunoSEQ multiplex PCR; TCRdb has only the in-frame clones, and not every one. The data contain about 180,000 clones, about 13% of them singletons. Study results and limitations: Across patients, naive, central memory and Treg TCRB repertoires exhibited apparently greater similarity than was observed across healthy donors. Sequencing from cDNA could over-represent high-TCR-expressing cells.

The sequence came from a woman aged 18-35 years in good health. Specimen: central memory CD4+ T cells from blood.

The CDR3: CAWSPSGGSYEQYF. In nucleotides, the CDR3 is TGTGCCTGGAGTCCCTCCGGCGGGAGTTACGAGCAGTACTTC. The chain joins TRBV30 to TRBJ2-7; 7 bases are shared with TRBD2. Germline V gene data show CDR1 as GTSNPN and CDR2 as SVGIG (reference sequence). J lost 4 bases, V lost 2 bases, and 8 bases had no gene match. The CDR3 is 14 residues long.